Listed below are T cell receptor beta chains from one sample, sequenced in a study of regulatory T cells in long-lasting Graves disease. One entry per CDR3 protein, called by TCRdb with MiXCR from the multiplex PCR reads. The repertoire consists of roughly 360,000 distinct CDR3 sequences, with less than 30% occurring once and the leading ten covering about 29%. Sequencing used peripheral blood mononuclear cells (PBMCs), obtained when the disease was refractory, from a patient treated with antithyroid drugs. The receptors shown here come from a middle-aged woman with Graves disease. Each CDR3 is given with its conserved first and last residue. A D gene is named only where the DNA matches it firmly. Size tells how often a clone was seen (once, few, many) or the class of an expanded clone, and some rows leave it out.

cdr3_nt: TGCAGCGTGACAGGGACCGGGGATCAGCCCCAGCATTTT; cdr3_aa: CSVTGTGDQPQHF; clone_size: many; j_call: TRBJ1-5; d_call: TRBD1; v_call: TRBV29-1
cdr3_nt: TGTGCCGGCAGTTTATTGAGACGATCCTACGAGCAGTACTTC; cdr3_aa: CAGSLLRRSYEQYF; clone_size: once; j_call: TRBJ2-7; d_call: .; v_call: TRBV28
cdr3_nt: TGCGCCAGCAGCCGAGTAACGGGCGGAACCCTGAACACTGAAGCTTTCTTT; cdr3_aa: CASSRVTGGTLNTEAFF; clone_size: .; j_call: TRBJ1-1; d_call: .; v_call: TRBV5-1
cdr3_nt: TGCAGCGCTGGTAAATTGAACTACAATGAGCAGTTCTTC; cdr3_aa: CSAGKLNYNEQFF; clone_size: .; j_call: TRBJ2-1; d_call: .; v_call: TRBV29-1
cdr3_nt: TGTGCCAGCAGCTTAACGGGAGGACCATTTCGTTACAATGAGCAGTTCTTC; cdr3_aa: CASSLTGGPFRYNEQFF; clone_size: .; j_call: TRBJ2-1; d_call: TRBD2; v_call: TRBV7-2
cdr3_nt: TGTGCCAGCAGTTTAGGGTCCCCGAAGGTCCATGGCTACACCTTC; cdr3_aa: CASSLGSPKVHGYTF; clone_size: .; j_call: TRBJ1-2; d_call: .; v_call: TRBV28
cdr3_nt: TGTGCCACCAGCAGAACAGCCCAAGAGACCCAGTACTTC; cdr3_aa: CATSRTAQETQYF; clone_size: few; j_call: TRBJ2-5; d_call: .; v_call: TRBV15
cdr3_nt: TGTGCCAGTAGTTCCCGGGACTCTGGAAACACCATATATTTT; cdr3_aa: CASSSRDSGNTIYF; clone_size: few; j_call: TRBJ1-3; d_call: .; v_call: TRBV19
cdr3_nt: TGTGCCATACAAACACAGGGGGGGACTGAAGCTTTCTTT; cdr3_aa: CAIQTQGGTEAFF; clone_size: few; j_call: TRBJ1-1; d_call: TRBD1; v_call: TRBV28
cdr3_nt: TGTGCCATGTACGTAACTAGCGGGGGTACACGGGAGCAGTTCTTC; cdr3_aa: CAMYVTSGGTREQFF; clone_size: .; j_call: TRBJ2-1; d_call: TRBD2; v_call: TRBV7-9
cdr3_nt: TGTGCCAGCTCTACCTACCGGGGGAACACTGAAGCTTTCTTT; cdr3_aa: CASSTYRGNTEAFF; clone_size: .; j_call: TRBJ1-1; d_call: .; v_call: TRBV18
cdr3_nt: TGTGCCAGCTCACCTTATACCAGGAACACTGAAGCTTTCTTT; cdr3_aa: CASSPYTRNTEAFF; clone_size: many; j_call: TRBJ1-1; d_call: .; v_call: TRBV18
cdr3_nt: TGTGCCAGTAGTACCCCCGGACTAGCGGGGGGCAAAAACATTCAGTACTTC; cdr3_aa: CASSTPGLAGGKNIQYF; clone_size: few; j_call: TRBJ2-4; d_call: TRBD2; v_call: TRBV19
cdr3_nt: TGTGCCAGCAGCTCACACATGGGGGGCCAGGGAGAGGGCTACACCTTC; cdr3_aa: CASSSHMGGQGEGYTF; clone_size: few; j_call: TRBJ1-2; d_call: .; v_call: TRBV7-2
cdr3_nt: TGTGCCAGCAGTATATTCCGGGACAGCCAAGAGACCCAGTACTTC; cdr3_aa: CASSIFRDSQETQYF; clone_size: many; j_call: TRBJ2-5; d_call: TRBD1; v_call: TRBV6-9
cdr3_nt: TGTGCCAGCAGTTTCGTTAGGTTGGGGACACTCTATCAGCCCCAGCATTTT; cdr3_aa: CASSFVRLGTLYQPQHF; clone_size: many; j_call: TRBJ1-5; d_call: .; v_call: TRBV28
cdr3_nt: TGTGCCAGCAGTCGCTTTGGACGGCTCAATCAGCCCCAGCATTTT; cdr3_aa: CASSRFGRLNQPQHF; clone_size: many; j_call: TRBJ1-5; d_call: .; v_call: TRBV28
cdr3_nt: TGTGCCAGCAGGCCCGGGACTAGCGTCTACGAGCAGTACTTC; cdr3_aa: CASRPGTSVYEQYF; clone_size: many; j_call: TRBJ2-7; d_call: TRBD2; v_call: TRBV28
cdr3_nt: TGCGCCAGCAGCCATACGACTAGCAGCCAGCCCCAGCATTTT; cdr3_aa: CASSHTTSSQPQHF; clone_size: .; j_call: TRBJ1-5; d_call: .; v_call: TRBV10-2
cdr3_nt: TGCAGTGCTCTACCATGGACTAGCGGGTACGAGCAGTACTTC; cdr3_aa: CSALPWTSGYEQYF; clone_size: many; j_call: TRBJ2-7; d_call: TRBD2; v_call: TRBV20-1
cdr3_nt: TGCAGTGCTGCCCCCTCTACAGGGGCCCCTCCCTACGAGCAGTACTTC; cdr3_aa: CSAAPSTGAPPYEQYF; clone_size: .; j_call: TRBJ2-7; d_call: TRBD1; v_call: TRBV20-1
cdr3_nt: TGTGCCACCAGCAGAGGGACGCTAGCGGGAGGACGAACCGGGGAGCTGTTTTTT; cdr3_aa: CATSRGTLAGGRTGELFF; clone_size: .; j_call: TRBJ2-2; d_call: TRBD2; v_call: TRBV15
cdr3_nt: TGTGCCAGCAGCTTGCCAGCGGGGGGGGCCAGTGGCTTC; cdr3_aa: CASSLPAGGASGF; clone_size: few; j_call: TRBJ2-5; d_call: TRBD2; v_call: TRBV5-6
cdr3_nt: TGCGCCAGCAGCCCCCGCGAGATGGGGGGCCGTTACTACGAGCAGTACTTC; cdr3_aa: CASSPREMGGRYYEQYF; clone_size: .; j_call: TRBJ2-7; d_call: .; v_call: TRBV5-1
cdr3_nt: TGTGCCAGCAGTTGGAACACCGGGGAGCTGTTTTTT; cdr3_aa: CASSWNTGELFF; clone_size: many; j_call: TRBJ2-2; d_call: .; v_call: TRBV7-9